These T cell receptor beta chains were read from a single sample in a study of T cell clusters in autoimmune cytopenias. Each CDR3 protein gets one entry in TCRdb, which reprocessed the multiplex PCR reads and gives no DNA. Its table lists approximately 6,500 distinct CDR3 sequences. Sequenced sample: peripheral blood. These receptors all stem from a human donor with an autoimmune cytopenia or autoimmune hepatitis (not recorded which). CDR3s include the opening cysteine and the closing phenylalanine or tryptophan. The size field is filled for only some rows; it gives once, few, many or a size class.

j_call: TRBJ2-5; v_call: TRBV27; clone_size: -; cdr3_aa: CASSLFRGALEETQYF
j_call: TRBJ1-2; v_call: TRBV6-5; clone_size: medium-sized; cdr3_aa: CATRLTGVYGYTF
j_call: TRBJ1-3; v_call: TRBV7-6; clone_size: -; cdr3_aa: CASSLGLSGNTIYF
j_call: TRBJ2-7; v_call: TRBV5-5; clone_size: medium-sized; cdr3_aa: CASSFGGAYEQYF
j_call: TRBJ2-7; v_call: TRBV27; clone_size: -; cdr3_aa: CASSFGLPEAEQYF
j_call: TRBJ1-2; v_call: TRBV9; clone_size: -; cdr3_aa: CASSPRQSTGQLYGYTF
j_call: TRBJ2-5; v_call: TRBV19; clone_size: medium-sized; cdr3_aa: CASRGRETQYF
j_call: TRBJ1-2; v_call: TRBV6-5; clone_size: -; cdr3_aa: CASSDSGTRGYTF
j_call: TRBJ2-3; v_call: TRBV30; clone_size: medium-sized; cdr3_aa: CAWSVSAGDAWDTQYF
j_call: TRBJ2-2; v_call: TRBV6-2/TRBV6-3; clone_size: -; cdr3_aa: CASSYRLATGELFF
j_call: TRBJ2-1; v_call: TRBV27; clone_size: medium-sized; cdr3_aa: CASSNVLTGKQFF